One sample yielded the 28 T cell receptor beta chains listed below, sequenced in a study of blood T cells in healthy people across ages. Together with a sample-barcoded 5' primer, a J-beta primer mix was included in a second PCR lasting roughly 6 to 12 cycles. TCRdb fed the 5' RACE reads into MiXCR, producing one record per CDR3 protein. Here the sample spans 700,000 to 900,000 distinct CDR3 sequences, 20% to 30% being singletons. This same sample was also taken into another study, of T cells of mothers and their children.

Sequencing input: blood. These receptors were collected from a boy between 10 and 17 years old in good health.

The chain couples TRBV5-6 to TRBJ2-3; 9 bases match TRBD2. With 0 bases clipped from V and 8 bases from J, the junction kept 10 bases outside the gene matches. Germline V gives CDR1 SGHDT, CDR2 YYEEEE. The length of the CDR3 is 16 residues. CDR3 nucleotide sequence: TGTGCCAGCAGCTTGGAGGGGTCGGTAGCGGGAGCTACGCAGTATTTT. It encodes CASSLEGSVAGATQYF.

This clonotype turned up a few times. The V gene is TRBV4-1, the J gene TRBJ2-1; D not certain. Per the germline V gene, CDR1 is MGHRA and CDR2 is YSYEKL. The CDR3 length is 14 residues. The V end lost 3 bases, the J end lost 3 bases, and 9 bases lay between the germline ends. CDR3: CASSHCAYYNEQFF. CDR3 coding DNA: TGCGCCAGCAGCCACTGCGCTTACTACAATGAGCAGTTCTTC.

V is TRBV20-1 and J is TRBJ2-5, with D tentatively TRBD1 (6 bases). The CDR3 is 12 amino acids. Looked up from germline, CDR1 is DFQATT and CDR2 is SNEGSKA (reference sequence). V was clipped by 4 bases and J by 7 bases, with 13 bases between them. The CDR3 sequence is CSANTGPRTQYF. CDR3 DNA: TGCAGTGCTAATACAGGGCCCCGGACCCAGTACTTC.

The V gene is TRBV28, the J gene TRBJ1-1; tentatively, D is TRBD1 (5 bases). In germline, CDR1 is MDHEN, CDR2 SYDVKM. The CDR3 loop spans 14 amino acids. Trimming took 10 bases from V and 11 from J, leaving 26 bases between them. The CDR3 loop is CANLRPGRPLVAFF. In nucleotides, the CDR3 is TGTGCCAACCTCCGTCCGGGACGGCCACTTGTGGCTTTCTTT.

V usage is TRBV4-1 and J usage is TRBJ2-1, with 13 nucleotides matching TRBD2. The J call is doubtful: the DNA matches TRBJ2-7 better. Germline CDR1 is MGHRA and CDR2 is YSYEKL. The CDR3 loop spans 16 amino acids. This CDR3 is CASSPGLAGTFYEQYF. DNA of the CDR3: TGCGCCAGCTCTCCGGGACTAGCGGGAACCTTCTACGAGCAGTACTTC.

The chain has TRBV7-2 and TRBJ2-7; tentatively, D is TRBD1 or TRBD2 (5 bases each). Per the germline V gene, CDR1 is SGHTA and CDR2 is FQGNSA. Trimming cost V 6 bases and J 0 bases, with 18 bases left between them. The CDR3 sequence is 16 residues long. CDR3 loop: CASSPGRPWGSYEQYF. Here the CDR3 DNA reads TGTGCCAGCAGTCCGGGACGGCCCTGGGGCTCCTACGAGCAGTACTTC. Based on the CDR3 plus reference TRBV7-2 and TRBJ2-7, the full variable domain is GAGVSQSPSNKVTEKGKDVELRCDPISGHTALYWYRQSLGQGLEFLIYFQGNSAPDKSGLPSDRFSAERTGGSVSTLTIQRTQQEDSAVYLCASSPGRPWGSYEQYFGPGTRLTVT.

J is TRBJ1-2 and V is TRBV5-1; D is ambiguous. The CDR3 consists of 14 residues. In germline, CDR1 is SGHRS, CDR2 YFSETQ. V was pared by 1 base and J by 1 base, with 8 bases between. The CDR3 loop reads CASSLSQDNYGYTF. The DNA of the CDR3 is TGCGCCAGCAGCTTGTCGCAGGATAACTATGGCTACACCTTC.

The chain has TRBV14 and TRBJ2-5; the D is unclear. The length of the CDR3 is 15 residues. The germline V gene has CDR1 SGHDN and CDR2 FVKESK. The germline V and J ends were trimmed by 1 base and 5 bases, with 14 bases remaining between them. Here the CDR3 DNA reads TGTGCCAGCAGCCAAGGACTGTGGACGTGGGAGACCCAGTACTTC. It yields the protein CASSQGLWTWETQYF.

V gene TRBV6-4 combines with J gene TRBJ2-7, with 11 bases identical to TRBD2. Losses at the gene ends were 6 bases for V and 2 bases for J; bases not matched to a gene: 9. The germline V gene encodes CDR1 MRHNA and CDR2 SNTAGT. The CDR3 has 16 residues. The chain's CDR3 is CASSPMTSGTPYEQYF. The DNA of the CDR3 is TGTGCCAGCAGCCCAATGACTAGCGGGACCCCCTACGAGCAGTACTTC.

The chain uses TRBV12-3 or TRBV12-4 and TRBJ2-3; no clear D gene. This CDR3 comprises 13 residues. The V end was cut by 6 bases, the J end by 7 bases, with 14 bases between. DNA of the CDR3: TGTGCCAGCAGCTCAGGACCCAAGAATACGCAGTATTTT. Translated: CASSSGPKNTQYF.

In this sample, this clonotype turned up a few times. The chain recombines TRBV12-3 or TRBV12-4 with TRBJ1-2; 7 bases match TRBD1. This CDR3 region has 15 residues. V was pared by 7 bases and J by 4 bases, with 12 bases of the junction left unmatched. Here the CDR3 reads CASTRNRGLAYGYTF. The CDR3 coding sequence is TGTGCCAGCACCCGCAACAGGGGTCTTGCCTATGGCTACACCTTC.

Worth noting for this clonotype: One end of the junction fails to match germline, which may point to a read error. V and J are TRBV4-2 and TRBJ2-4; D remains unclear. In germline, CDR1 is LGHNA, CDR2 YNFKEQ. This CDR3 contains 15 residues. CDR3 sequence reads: CASNQDWRGGNIQYF. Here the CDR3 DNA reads TGTGCCAGCAACCAAGACTGGAGAGGTGGAAACATTCAGTACTTC.

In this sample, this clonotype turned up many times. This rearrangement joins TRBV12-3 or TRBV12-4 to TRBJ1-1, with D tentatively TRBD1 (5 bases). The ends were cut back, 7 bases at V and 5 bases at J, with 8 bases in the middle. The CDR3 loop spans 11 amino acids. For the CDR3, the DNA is TGTGCCAGCAACCGGGGGACTGAAGCTTTCTTT. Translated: CASNRGTEAFF.

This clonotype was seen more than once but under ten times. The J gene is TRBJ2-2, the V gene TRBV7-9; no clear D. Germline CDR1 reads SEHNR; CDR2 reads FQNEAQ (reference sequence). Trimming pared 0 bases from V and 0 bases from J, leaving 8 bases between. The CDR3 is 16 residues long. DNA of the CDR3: TGTGCCAGCAGCTTAGCCTACACACCGAACACCGGGGAGCTGTTTTTT. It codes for CASSLAYTPNTGELFF.

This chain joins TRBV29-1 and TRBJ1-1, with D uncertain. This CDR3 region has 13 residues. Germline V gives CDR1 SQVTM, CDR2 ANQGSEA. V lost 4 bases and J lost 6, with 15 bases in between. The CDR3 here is CSVAKRRVAEAFF. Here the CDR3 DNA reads TGCAGCGTTGCGAAAAGAAGGGTGGCTGAAGCTTTCTTT.

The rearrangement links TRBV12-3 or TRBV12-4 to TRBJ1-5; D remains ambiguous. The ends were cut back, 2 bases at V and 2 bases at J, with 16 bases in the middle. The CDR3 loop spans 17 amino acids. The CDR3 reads CASSLIRSPPRNQPQHF. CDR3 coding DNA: TGTGCCAGCAGTTTAATTCGTTCGCCGCCCCGCAATCAGCCCCAGCATTTT.

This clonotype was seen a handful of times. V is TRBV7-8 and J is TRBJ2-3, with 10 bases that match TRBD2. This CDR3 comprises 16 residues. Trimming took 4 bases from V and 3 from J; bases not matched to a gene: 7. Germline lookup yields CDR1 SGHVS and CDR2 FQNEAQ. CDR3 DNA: TGTGCCAGCAGCTCACCCCAACTAGCGGGGACAGATACGCAGTATTTT. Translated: CASSSPQLAGTDTQYF.

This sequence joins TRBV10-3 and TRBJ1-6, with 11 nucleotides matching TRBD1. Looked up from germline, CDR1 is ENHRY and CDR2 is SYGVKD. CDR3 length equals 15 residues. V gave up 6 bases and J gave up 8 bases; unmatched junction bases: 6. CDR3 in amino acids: CAISPGQGVYSPLHF. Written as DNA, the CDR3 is TGTGCCATCAGCCCGGGACAGGGGGTTTATTCACCCCTCCACTTT.

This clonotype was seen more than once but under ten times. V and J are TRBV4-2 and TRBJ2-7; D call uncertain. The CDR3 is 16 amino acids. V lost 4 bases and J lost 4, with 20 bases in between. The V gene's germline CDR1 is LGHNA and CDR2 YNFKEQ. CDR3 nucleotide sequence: TGTGCCAGCAGCCTAGATCGGTGGGATTCCGCTTACGAGCAGTACTTC. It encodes CASSLDRWDSAYEQYF.

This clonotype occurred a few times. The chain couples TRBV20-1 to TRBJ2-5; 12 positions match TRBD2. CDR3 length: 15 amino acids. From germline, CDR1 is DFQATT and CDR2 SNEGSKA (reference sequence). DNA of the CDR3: TGCAGCCAACGGAGAACTAGCGGGGGGCAAGAGACCCAGTACTTC. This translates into CSQRRTSGGQETQYF.

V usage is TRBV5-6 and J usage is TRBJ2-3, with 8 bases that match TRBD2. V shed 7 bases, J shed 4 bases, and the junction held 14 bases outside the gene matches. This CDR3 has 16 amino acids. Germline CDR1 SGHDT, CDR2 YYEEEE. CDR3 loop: CASFPTGGASPDTQYF. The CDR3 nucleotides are TGTGCCAGCTTTCCAACCGGGGGGGCATCCCCAGATACGCAGTATTTT.

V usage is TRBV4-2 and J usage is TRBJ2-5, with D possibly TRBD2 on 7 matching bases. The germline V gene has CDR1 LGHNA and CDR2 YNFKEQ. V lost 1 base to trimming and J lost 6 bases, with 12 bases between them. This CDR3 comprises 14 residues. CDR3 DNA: TGTGCCAGCAGCCAAGGAGGGGGGGCAAAGACCCAGTACTTC. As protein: CASSQGGGAKTQYF.

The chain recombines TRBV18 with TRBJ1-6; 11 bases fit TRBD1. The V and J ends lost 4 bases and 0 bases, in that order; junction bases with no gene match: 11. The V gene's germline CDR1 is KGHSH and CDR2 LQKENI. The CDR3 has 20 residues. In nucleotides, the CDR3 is TGTGCCAGCTCACGTAACCCCGGGACAGGGGGTAGCTCCTATAATTCACCCCTCCACTTT. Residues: CASSRNPGTGGSSYNSPLHF.

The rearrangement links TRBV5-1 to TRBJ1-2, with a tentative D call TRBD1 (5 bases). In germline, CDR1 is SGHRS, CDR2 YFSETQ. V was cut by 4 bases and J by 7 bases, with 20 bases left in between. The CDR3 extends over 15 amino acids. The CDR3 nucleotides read TGCGCCAGCAGCACGGCCCTCTGGCCCGGGACTGGCTACACCTTC. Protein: CASSTALWPGTGYTF.

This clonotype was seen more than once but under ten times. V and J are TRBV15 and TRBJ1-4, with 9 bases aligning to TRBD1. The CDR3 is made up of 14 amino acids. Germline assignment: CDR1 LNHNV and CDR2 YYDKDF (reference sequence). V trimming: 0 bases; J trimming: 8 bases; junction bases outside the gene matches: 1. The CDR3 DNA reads TGTGCCACCAGCAGAGAACAGGGGGCGGAAAAACTGTTTTTT. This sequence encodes CATSREQGAEKLFF.

CDR3 DNA sequence: TGTGCCAGCAGCTTGAGCACGCTCTCTGGAAACACCATATATTTT. Translating gives CASSLSTLSGNTIYF. J is TRBJ1-3 and V is TRBV7-6; no firm D call. The CDR3 covers 15 residues. V gave up 3 bases and J gave up 0 bases, with 9 bases separating them. Germline lookup yields CDR1 SGHVS and CDR2 FNYEAQ.

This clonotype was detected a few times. CDR3 in amino acids: CASSSRLTSGGPNTGELFF. The DNA for the CDR3 is TGTGCCAGCAGCTCCCGTCTGACTAGCGGGGGCCCGAACACCGGGGAGCTGTTTTTT. This chain uses TRBV7-6 with TRBJ2-2; the match to TRBD2 covers 12 bases. The germline V gene has CDR1 SGHVS and CDR2 FNYEAQ. The V and J ends lost 4 bases and 0 bases, in that order; junction bases with no gene match: 9. The CDR3 totals 19 residues.

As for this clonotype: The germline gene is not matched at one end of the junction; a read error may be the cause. The CDR3 spells CVSSQGTGRTYNEQFF. In DNA, the CDR3 is TGCGTCAGCAGCCAAGGGACAGGGAGGACCTACAATGAGCAGTTCTTC. The rearrangement links TRBV4-1 to TRBJ2-1; 9 nucleotides match TRBD1. CDR1 and CDR2 (germline): MGHRA, YSYEKL. There are 16 residues in the CDR3.